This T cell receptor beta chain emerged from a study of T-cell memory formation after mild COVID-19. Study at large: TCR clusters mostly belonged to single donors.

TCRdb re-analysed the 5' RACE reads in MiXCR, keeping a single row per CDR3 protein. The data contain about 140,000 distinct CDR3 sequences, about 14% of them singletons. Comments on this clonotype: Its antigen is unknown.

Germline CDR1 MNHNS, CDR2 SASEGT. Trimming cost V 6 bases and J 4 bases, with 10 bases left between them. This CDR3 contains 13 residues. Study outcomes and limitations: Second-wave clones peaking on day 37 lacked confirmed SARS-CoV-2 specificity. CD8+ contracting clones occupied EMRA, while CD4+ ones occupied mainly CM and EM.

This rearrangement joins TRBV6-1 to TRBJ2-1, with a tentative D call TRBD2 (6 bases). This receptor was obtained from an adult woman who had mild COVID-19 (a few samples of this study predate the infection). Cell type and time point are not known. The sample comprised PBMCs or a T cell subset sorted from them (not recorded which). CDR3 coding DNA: TGTGCCAGCAGCGGGGGACGGTACAATGAGCAGTTCTTC. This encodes CASSGGRYNEQFF.